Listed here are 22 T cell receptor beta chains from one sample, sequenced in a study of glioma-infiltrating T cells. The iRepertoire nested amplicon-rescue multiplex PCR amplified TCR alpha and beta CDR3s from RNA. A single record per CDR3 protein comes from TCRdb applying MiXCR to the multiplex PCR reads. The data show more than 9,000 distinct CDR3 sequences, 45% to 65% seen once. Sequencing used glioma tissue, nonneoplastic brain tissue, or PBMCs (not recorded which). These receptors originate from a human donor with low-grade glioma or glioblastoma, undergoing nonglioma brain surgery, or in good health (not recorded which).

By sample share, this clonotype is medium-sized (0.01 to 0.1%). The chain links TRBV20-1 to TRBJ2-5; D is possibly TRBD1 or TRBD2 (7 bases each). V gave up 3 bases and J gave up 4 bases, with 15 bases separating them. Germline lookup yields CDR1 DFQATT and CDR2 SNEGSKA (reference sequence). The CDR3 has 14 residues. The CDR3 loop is CSASPSRGGETQYF. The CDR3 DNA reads TGCAGTGCTAGTCCCAGCAGGGGGGGAGAGACCCAGTACTTC.

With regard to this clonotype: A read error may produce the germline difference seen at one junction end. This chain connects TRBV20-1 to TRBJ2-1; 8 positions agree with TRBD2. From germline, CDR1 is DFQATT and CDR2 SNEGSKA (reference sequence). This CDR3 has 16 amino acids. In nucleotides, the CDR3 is TGCAGTGCTAAGGTTCCGGGACTAGTGTTTTACAACGAGCAGTCCTTC. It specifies CSAKVPGLVFYNEQSF.

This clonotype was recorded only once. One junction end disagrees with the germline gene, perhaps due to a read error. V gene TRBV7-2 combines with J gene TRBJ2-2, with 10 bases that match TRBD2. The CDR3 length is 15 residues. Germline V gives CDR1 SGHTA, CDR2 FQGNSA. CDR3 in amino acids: CAGSKSSGGTGELFF. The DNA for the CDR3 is TGTGCCGGCAGCAAGTCTAGCGGGGGAACCGGGGAGCTGTTTTTT.

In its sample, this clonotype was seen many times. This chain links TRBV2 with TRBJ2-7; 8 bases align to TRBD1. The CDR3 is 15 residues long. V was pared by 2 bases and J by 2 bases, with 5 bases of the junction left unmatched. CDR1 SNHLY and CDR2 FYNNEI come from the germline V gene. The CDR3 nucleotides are TGTGCCAGCAGTGAATTGTCAGGGGGCCCCTACGAGCAGTACTTC. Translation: CASSELSGGPYEQYF.

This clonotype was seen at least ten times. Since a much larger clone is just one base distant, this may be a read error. The CDR3 nucleotides read TGCAGTGCTAGTAGGCAGGGGAGCTATGGCTACACCTTC. Its protein is CSASRQGSYGYTF. This sequence joins TRBV20-1 and TRBJ1-2, with a possible D match to TRBD1 (6 bases). Germline V lookup: CDR1 DFQATT, CDR2 SNEGSKA (reference sequence). Trimming shortened V by 3 bases and J by 4 bases, and 12 bases separated the two germline ends. There are 13 residues in the CDR3.

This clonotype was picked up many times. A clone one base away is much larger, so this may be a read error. This chain's CDR3 is CSALLGGNIEAFF. The CDR3 DNA reads TGCAGTGCGCTCCTGGGGGGTAACATTGAAGCTTTCTTT. The chain is built from TRBV20-1 and TRBJ1-1, with a tentative D call TRBD1 (5 bases). Germline CDR1 and CDR2: DFQATT and SNEGSKA (reference sequence). The CDR3 spans 13 residues.

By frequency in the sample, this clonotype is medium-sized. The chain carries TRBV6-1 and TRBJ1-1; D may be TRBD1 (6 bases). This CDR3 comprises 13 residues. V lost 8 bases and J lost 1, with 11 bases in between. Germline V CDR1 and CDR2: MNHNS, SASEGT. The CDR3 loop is CASGGGGNTEAFF. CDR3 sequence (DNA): TGTGCCAGCGGGGGAGGGGGGAACACTGAAGCTTTCTTT.

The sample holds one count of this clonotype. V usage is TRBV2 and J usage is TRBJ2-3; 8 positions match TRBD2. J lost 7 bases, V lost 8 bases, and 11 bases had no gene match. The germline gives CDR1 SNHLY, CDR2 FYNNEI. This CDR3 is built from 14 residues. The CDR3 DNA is TGTGCCAGCGTGCTGAGCGGGAGTTTTAATACGCAGTATTTT. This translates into CASVLSGSFNTQYF.

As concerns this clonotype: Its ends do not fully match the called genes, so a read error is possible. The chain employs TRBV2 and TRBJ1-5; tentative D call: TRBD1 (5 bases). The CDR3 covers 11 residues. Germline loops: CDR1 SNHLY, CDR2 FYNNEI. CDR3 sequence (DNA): TGTGCAAGCAGGATTAGGGGGCCCCAGCATTTT. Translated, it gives CASRIRGPQHF.

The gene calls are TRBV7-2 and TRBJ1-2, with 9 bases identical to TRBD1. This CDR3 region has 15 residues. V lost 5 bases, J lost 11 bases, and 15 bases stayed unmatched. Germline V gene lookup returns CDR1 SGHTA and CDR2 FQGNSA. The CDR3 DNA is TGTGCCAGCAGCATCTCCGGGACAGGGACATCTTGTTACACCTTC. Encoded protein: CASSISGTGTSCYTF.

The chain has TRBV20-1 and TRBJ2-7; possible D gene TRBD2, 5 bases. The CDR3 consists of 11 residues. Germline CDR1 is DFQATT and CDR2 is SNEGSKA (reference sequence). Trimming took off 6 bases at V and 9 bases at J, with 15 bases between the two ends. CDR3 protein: CSAGSPSGQYF. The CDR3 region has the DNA TGCAGTGCAGGGAGCCCCTCCGGGCAGTACTTC.

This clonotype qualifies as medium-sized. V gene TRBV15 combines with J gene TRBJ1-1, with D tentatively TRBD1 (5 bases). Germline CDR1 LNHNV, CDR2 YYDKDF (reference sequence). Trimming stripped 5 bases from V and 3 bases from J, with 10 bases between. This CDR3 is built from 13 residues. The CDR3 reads CATSRGAHTEAFF. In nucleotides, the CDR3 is TGTGCCACCAGCCGAGGGGCGCACACTGAAGCTTTCTTT.

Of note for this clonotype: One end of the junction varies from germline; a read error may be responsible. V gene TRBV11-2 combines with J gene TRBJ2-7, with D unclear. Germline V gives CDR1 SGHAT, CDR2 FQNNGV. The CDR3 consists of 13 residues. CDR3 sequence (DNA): TGTGCCATCAGCTGGGGTGACTCCTACGAGCAGTACTTC. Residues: CAISWGDSYEQYF.

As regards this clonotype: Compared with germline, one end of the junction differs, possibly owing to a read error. The chain's CDR3 is CSTSYGVEQFF. CDR3 DNA: TGTTCCACCAGTTATGGGGTAGAGCAGTTCTTC. J is TRBJ2-1 and V is TRBV24-1, with D unresolved. The CDR3 runs to 11 residues. Germline CDR1 reads KGHDR; CDR2 reads SFDVKD.

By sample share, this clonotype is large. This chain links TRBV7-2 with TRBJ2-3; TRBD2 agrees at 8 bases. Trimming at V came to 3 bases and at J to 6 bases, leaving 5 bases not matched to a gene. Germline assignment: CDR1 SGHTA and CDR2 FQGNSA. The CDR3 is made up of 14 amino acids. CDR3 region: CASSLGTSFDTQYF. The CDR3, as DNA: TGTGCCAGCAGCTTGGGGACTAGTTTCGATACGCAGTATTTT.

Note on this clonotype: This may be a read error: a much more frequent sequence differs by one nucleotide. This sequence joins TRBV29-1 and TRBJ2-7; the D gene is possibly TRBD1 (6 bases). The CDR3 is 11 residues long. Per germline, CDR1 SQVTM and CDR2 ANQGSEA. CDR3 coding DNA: TGCAGAGTTGTGGACAGCTACGAGCAGTACTTC. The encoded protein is CRVVDSYEQYF.

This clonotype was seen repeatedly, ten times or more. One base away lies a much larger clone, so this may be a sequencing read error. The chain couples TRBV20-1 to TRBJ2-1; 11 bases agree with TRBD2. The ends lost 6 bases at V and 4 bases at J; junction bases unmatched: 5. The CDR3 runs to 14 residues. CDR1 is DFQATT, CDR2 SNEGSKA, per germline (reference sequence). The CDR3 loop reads CSASSGRGYNEQFF. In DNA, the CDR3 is TGCAGTGCGAGTAGCGGGAGGGGTTACAATGAGCAGTTCTTC.

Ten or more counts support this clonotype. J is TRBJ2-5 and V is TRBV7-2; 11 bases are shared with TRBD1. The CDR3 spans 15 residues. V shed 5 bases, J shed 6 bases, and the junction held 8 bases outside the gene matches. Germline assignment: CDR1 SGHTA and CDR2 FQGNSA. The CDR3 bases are TGTGCCAGCAGCCCCTGGACAGGGGGCAGCAAGACCCAGTACTTC. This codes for CASSPWTGGSKTQYF. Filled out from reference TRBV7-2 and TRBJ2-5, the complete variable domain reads GAGVSQSPSNKVTEKGKDVELRCDPISGHTALYWYRQSLGQGLEFLIYFQGNSAPDKSGLPSDRFSAERTGGSVSTLTIQRTQQEDSAVYLCASSPWTGGSKTQYFGPGTRLLVL.

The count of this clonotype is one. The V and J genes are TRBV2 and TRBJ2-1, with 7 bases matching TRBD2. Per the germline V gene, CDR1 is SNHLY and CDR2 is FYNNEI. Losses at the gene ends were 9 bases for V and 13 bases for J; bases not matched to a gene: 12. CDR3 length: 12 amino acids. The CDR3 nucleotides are TGTGCCAGTCACTCCGGGGGAGGGGACCAGTTCTTC. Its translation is CASHSGGGDQFF.

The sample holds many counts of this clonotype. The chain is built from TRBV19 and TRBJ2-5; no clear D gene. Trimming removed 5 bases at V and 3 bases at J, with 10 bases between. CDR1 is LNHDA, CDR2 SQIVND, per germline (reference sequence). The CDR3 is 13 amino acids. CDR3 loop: CASSLSRKETQYF. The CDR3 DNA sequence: TGTGCCAGTAGTCTATCGCGGAAAGAGACCCAGTACTTC.

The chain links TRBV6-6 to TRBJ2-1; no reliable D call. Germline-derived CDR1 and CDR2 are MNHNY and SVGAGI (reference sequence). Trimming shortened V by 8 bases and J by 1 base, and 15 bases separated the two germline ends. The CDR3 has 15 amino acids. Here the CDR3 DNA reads TGTGCCAGCTCGGAAGTGTCGGGTTCCTACAATGAGCAGTTCTTC. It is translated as CASSEVSGSYNEQFF.

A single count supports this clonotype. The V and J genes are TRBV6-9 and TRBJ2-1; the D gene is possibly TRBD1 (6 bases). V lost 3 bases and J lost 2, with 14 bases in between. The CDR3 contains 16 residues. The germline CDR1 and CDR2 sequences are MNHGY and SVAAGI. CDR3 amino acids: CASSYLKQGTYNEQFF. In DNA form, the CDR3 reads TGTGCCAGCAGTTACCTGAAACAGGGTACCTACAATGAGCAGTTCTTC.